This T cell receptor beta chain came from a study of lymphopenia after photon versus proton radiotherapy. Notes on the study in general: Better survival with proton therapy was suggested as possible, not demonstrated.

Germline V CDR1 and CDR2: SGHTA, FQGTGA. V shed 4 bases and J 12 bases; nucleotides not matched to a gene: 11. The CDR3 is 13 amino acids. The data were produced by immunoSEQ multiplex PCR, yet TCRdb's version contains in-frame clones alone and is incomplete. The table shows about 8,300 clones, with 80% to 90% occurring only once. Concerning this clone itself: Its antigen is not known.

The receptor was derived from a man older than 75 with cholangiocarcinoma. The sequences come from peripheral blood, collected from a patient treated with photon-based radiotherapy. The chain has TRBV7-3 and TRBJ1-2; 7 bases agree with TRBD1. The CDR3 loop is CASSSQGNPPDTF. In nucleotides, the CDR3 is TGTGCCAGCAGCTCACAGGGGAACCCTCCGGACACCTTC.